This TCR beta chain was captured by sequencing in a study of response to subunit inactivated influenza vaccine. Study-level results: Authors suggested each seasonal flu vaccination may recruit only limited numbers of new T cells.

Of note for this clonotype: Its antigen is as yet unknown.

The CDR3 is made up of 14 amino acids. V was pared by 3 bases and J by 5 bases, with 11 bases between. Germline V lookup: CDR1 KGHDR, CDR2 SFDVKD. Via MiXCR, TCRdb re-called the RT-PCR reads, giving one row per CDR3 protein. The sample has around 530,000 distinct CDR3 sequences; about 11% are singletons. The rearrangement joins TRBV24-1 to TRBJ2-3; D is undetermined. The source of this sequence is a man aged 50-60 years who received an inactivated influenza vaccine. The sequences come from PBMCs from blood, collected on the day of vaccination. In nucleotides, the CDR3 is TGTGCCACCAGTGATCTGACCTCGGGAGATACGCAGTATTTT. It specifies CATSDLTSGDTQYF.